This T cell receptor (beta chain) was sequenced for a study of blood T cell repertoires in COVID-19 (dated by TCRdb to 2020 to 2022). Regarding the complete study: Samples covering the acute and convalescent phases of COVID-19 were provided by collaborators in the United States, Italy and Spain. Deeply sampled blood TCRbeta repertoires from subjects exposed to, actively infected with, or recovered from COVID-19 were included in the dataset. Sample metadata almost always included a de-identified subject ID, COVID-19 status, age in years and sex. Where available, HLA class I and class II types were taken from metadata supplied by the sample provider and were not determined by assay-based typing. The samples were drawn from two sources: the first 160 participants of the ongoing ImmuneRACE study, and 950 to 1,500 subjects contributed by 6 global collaborators. The material from the prospective study consisted of cDNA or gDNA derived from T cells, B-cell-depleted T cells, or PBMCs. A freely available public database, intended as a resource for researchers studying the immune response to SARS-CoV-2, is where the repertoires were released. The study at large found these results: How much clinical and demographic metadata was included differed by source and by participant, and the metadata was provided uncurated.

To note about this clone: The antigen this receptor binds is unknown. No base-level quality is on record; no much larger clone is a single base apart.

The immunoSEQ Assay, a bias-controlled multiplex PCR, was used to amplify TCRbeta CDR3 regions from genomic DNA. Processing in the source paper ran as follows. Within the assay, amplification of reference gene primers was used to estimate how many nucleated cells each sample contained. To quantify the absolute abundance of each unique TCRbeta CDR3 rearrangement, sequence reads were collapsed and filtered. For each sample, productive Simpson clonality was calculated by taking the square root of Simpson's diversity index across productive rearrangements. TCRdb mirrors the immuneACCESS table, restricted to in-frame sequences. Some clones are absent from its copies; in checked studies, under half trace to an unresolved V gene, and the reason for the others is unknown. V, J and clone size are those of that table, while D and trimming were read from the DNA. The sample table contains 95,000 to 150,000 clones; only one count was recorded for 65% to 90% of them. The ten largest clones take up roughly 12% of the sample.

The CDR3 goes from the cysteine to the phenylalanine over 15 residues. The kept DNA is CDR3 alone, 45 bases in frame from the first base. Germline trimming amounts to 3 bases on V and 7 bases on J, with 9 as the count of junction bases outside the gene matches. In the germline V gene (reference sequence), CDR1 corresponds to SEHNR and CDR2 to FQNEAQ. The collaborating institutions used their own protocols to collect whole blood in K2EDTA tubes. For TCRbeta analysis, collaborators shipped samples in one of three forms: frozen whole blood, isolated PBMCs, or DNA extracted from either of those sample types.

The specimen was peripheral blood. The V and J segments used are TRBV7-9 and TRBJ1-1; TRBD1 agrees with 9 junctional bases. This clonotype was obtained from a human donor in a cohort sampled during active COVID-19. The base sequence is TGTGCCAGCAGCTTCCAGAACAGGGGGCGTCTTGAAGCTTTCTTT. Its coded protein is CASSFQNRGRLEAFF.